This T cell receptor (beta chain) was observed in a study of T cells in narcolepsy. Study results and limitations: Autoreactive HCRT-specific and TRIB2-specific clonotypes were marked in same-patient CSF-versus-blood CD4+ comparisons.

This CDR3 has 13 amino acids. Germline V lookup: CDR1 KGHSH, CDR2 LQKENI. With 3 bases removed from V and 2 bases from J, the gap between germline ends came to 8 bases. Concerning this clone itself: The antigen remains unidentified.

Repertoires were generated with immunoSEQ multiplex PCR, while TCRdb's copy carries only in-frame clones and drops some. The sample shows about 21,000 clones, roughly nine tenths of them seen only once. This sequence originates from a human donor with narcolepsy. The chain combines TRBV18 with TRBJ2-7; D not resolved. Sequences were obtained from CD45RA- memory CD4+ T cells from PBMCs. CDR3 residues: CASSPPSAYEQYF. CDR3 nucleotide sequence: TGTGCCAGCTCACCCCCGAGTGCCTACGAGCAGTACTTC.